This is a list of T cell receptor beta chains from one sample in a study of control samples from healthy donors and cancer patients. Only in-frame clones appear in the TCRdb table, and some are missing; sequencing was by immunoSEQ multiplex PCR. The data hold tens of thousands of clones, with approximately 90% observed a single time. Source material: PBMCs. The source is a woman in her fifties or sixties with head and neck cancer. The CDR3 runs from the conserved cysteine through the conserved F or W. The order of the fields is clone size, J gene, D gene, V gene, CDR3 DNA, CDR3 protein. The D gene is left open where the match is weak. Only part of the rows carry a size: once, few, many, or a class if the clone is expanded.

>.|TRBJ1-2|.|TRBV28
TGTGCCAGCAGTCCCCCGGGGCAGGAGGCTAACTATGGCTACACCTTC
CASSPPGQEANYGYTF
>.|TRBJ2-7|TRBD1|TRBV5-6
TGTGCCAGCAGCTTCACAGACAGGGGAAACTACGAGCAGTACTTC
CASSFTDRGNYEQYF
>.|TRBJ2-1|.|TRBV25-1
TGTGCCAGCAGTGCGGCGGCCAGAAATGAGCAGTTCTTC
CASSAAARNEQFF
>once|TRBJ2-3|TRBD2|TRBV11-3
TGTGCCAGCAGCGGCGGGAGTTCGGCAGATACGCAGTATTTT
CASSGGSSADTQYF
>.|TRBJ2-7|.|TRBV6-5
TGTGCCAGCAGTTACACCCCGGACGGCTCCTACGAGCAGTACTTC
CASSYTPDGSYEQYF
>.|TRBJ2-1|TRBD2|TRBV11-2
TGTGCCAGCAGCACCCGAGGTAGCGGGGATCTCTACAATGAGCAGTTCTTC
CASSTRGSGDLYNEQFF
>.|TRBJ2-1|.|TRBV27
TGTGCCAGCAGTTTTGGAGGCGGAGTCAATGAGCAGTTCTTC
CASSFGGGVNEQFF
>.|TRBJ2-1|.|TRBV5-1
TGCGCCAGCAGCGGAGGACTCCCCTACAATGAGCAGTTCTTC
CASSGGLPYNEQFF
>.|TRBJ2-7|.|TRBV18
TGTGCCAGCTCACCGCCAGTTCCGACCTACGAGCAGTACTTC
CASSPPVPTYEQYF
>.|TRBJ1-4|TRBD1|TRBV14
TGTGCCAGCAGCCAAGCTAGATCTCCGGACAGGGAAAAACTGTTTTTT
CASSQARSPDREKLFF
>.|TRBJ1-1|.|TRBV21-1
TGTGCCAGCAGCAAACCCCCGATGGGACCTGAAGCTTTCTTT
CASSKPPMGPEAFF
>once|TRBJ2-1|.|TRBV5-4
TGTGCCAGCAGCTTGGCGGCAGGAGAGGAGCAGTTCTTC
CASSLAAGEEQFF
>.|TRBJ1-3|.|TRBV5-1
TGCGCCAGCAGCTCCGCGGACAGAAGCTCTGGAAACACCATATATTTT
CASSSADRSSGNTIYF
>.|TRBJ1-2|TRBD1|TRBV7-2
TGTGCCAGCAGCTTGACAGGGGACTATGGCTACACCTTC
CASSLTGDYGYTF
>.|TRBJ2-5|TRBD1|TRBV7-2
TGTGCCAGCAGCGTGACAGGGTCCGGAGAGACCCAGTACTTC
CASSVTGSGETQYF
>few|TRBJ2-1|TRBD2|TRBV19
TGTGCCAGCTCCGGGACTACAGTATTCAATGAGCAGTTCTTC
CASSGTTVFNEQFF
>.|TRBJ2-2|.|TRBV6-5
TGTGCCAGCAGTTACGGTGCAGGACCCTTTACCGGGGAGCTGTTTTTT
CASSYGAGPFTGELFF
>.|TRBJ1-5|TRBD1|TRBV30
TGTGCCTGGAGTGACCGACAGGGAGGTAATCAGCCCCAGCATTTT
CAWSDRQGGNQPQHF
>few|TRBJ2-1|.|TRBV9
TGTGCCAGCAGCACCCTAGCGTTCAGCTCCTACAATGAGCAGTTCTTC
CASSTLAFSSYNEQFF
>.|TRBJ1-1|.|TRBV18
TGTGCCAGCTCACCACCGATCTCGGGGACTGAAGCTTTCTTT
CASSPPISGTEAFF
>.|TRBJ2-5|TRBD1|TRBV28
TGTGCCAGCAGCGTACCGGGACAGCTAGAAGAGACCCAGTACTTC
CASSVPGQLEETQYF
>.|TRBJ2-2|.|TRBV20-1
TGCAGTGCTGGTCGGGCCGGGGAGCTGTTTTTT
CSAGRAGELFF
>.|TRBJ1-1|.|TRBV6-5
TGTGCCAGCAGTTACTCGATAAGGGGCCCTGAAGCTTTCTTT
CASSYSIRGPEAFF
>.|TRBJ1-6|TRBD1|TRBV30
TGTGCCTGGAGGGAAAAGGGGGCCAGAAATTCACCCCTCCACTTT
CAWREKGARNSPLHF
>.|TRBJ2-7|.|TRBV9
TGTGCCAGCAGCGTAGGGGGCGAGCAGTACTTC
CASSVGGEQYF
>.|TRBJ2-7|TRBD2|TRBV5-4
TGTGCCAGCAGCTTGACTAGCGGGGCCTACGAGCAGTACTTC
CASSLTSGAYEQYF
>few|TRBJ1-6|.|TRBV18
TGTGCCAGCTCACCAGCGGAGACCTCCTATAATTCACCCCTCCACTTT
CASSPAETSYNSPLHF
>.|TRBJ2-3|.|TRBV10-1
TGCGCCAGCAGTGTCCCAGGCACAGATACGCAGTATTTT
CASSVPGTDTQYF
>few|TRBJ1-4|TRBD1|TRBV7-2
TGTGCCAGCAGCGTCCAGGGGGCTGCAACTAATGAAAAACTGTTTTTT
CASSVQGAATNEKLFF
>.|TRBJ2-1|TRBD2|TRBV2
TGTGCCAGCCAGTCTAGCGGGAGGAAATACAATGAGCAGTTCTTC
CASQSSGRKYNEQFF
>once|TRBJ1-5|.|TRBV21-1
TGTGCCAGCAGTACCGGACAGGGTCTCAATCAGCCCCAGCATTTT
CASSTGQGLNQPQHF
>.|TRBJ2-2|TRBD2|TRBV27
TGTGCCAGACCGGGCTTCCAGGGCACTAGCGGGAGGCGTGGCGGGGAGCTGTTTTTT
CARPGFQGTSGRRGGELFF
>.|TRBJ2-3|.|TRBV19
TGTGCCAGTAGTACACAAACTTCTAGCACAGATACGCAGTATTTT
CASSTQTSSTDTQYF
>.|TRBJ2-1|.|TRBV18
TGTGCCAGCTCACAATTAGCGGAGAGCTCCTACAATGAGCAGTTCTTC
CASSQLAESSYNEQFF
>.|TRBJ2-7|TRBD1|TRBV6-1
TGTGCCAGCAGTGACAGGGGGTTATTCTACGAGCAGTACTTC
CASSDRGLFYEQYF
>.|TRBJ2-7|.|TRBV2
TGTGCCAGCAGTTCCCTGGACGGACGCGGTTCGGCCTACGAGCAGTACTTC
CASSSLDGRGSAYEQYF
>.|TRBJ1-2|TRBD1|TRBV19
TGTGCCAGTAGTATAGAACACCGGACAGGGGGCGGCTACACCTTC
CASSIEHRTGGGYTF
>.|TRBJ2-7|TRBD2|TRBV6-2/TRBV6-3
TGTGCCAGCAGTTACTCGAGAGCTAGCGGGTTTATGGACGAGCAGTACTTC
CASSYSRASGFMDEQYF
>.|TRBJ2-7|TRBD1|TRBV5-5
TGTGCCAGCAGCTTCCGGCAGGGGGCCTACGAGCAGTACTTC
CASSFRQGAYEQYF